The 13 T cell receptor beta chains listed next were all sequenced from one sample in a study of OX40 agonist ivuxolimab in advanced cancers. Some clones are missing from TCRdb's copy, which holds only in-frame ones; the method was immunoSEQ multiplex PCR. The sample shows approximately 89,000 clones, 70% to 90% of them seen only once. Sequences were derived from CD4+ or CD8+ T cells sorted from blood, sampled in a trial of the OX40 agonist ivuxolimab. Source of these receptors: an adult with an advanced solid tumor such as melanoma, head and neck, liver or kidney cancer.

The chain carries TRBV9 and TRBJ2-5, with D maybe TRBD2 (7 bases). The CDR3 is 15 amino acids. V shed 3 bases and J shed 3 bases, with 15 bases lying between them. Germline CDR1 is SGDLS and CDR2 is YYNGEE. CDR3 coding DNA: TGTGCCAGCAGCGGAAGTGGGGGGGCAAAAGAGACCCAGTACTTC. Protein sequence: CASSGSGGAKETQYF.

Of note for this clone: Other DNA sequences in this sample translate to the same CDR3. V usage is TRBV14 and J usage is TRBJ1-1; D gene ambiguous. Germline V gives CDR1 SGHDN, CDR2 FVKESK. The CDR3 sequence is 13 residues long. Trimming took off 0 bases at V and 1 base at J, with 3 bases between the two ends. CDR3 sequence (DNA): TGTGCCAGCAGCCAAGACAGGAACACTGAAGCTTTCTTT. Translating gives CASSQDRNTEAFF.

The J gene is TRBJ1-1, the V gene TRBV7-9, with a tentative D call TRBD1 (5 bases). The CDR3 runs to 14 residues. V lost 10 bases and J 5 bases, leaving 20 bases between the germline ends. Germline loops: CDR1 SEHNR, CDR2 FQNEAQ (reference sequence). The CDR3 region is CATAMWDRLTEAFF. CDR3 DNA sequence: TGTGCCACCGCAATGTGGGACCGCCTTACTGAAGCTTTCTTT.

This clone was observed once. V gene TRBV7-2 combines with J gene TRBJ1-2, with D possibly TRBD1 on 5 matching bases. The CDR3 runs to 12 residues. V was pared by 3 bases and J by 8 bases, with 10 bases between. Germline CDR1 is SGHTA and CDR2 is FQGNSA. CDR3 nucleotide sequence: TGTGCCAGCAGCTTTGGGGGACGGGGCTACACCTTC. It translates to CASSFGGRGYTF.

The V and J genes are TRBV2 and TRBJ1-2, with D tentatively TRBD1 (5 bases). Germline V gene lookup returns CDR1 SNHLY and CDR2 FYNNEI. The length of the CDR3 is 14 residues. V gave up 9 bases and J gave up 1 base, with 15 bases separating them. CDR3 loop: CAREVGRNNYGYTF. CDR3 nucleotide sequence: TGTGCCAGAGAGGTGGGACGGAATAACTATGGCTACACCTTC.

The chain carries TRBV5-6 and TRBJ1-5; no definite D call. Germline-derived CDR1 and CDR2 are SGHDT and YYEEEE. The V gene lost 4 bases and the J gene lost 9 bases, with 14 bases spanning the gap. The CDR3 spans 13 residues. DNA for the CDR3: TGTGCCAGCAGCCGTACCCCCAGAGGGCCCCAGCATTTT. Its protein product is CASSRTPRGPQHF.

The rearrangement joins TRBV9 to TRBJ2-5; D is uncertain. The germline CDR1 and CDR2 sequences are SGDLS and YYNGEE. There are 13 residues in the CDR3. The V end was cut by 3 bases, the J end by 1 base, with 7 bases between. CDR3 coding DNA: TGTGCCAGCAGCGCAACTACCCAAGAGACCCAGTACTTC. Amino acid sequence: CASSATTQETQYF. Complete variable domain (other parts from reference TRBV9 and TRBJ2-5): DSGVTQTPKHLITATGQRVTLRCSPRSGDLSVYWYQQSLDQGLQFLIQYYNGEERAKGNILERFSAQQFPDLHSELNLSSLELGDSALYFCASSATTQETQYFGPGTRLLVL.

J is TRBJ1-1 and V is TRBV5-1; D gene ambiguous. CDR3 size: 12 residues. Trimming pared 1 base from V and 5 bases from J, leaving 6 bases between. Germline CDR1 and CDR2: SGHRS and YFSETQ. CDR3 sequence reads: CASSLTGTEAFF. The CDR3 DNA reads TGCGCCAGCAGCTTGACGGGTACTGAAGCTTTCTTT.

The CDR3 protein is CARSTPSADTQYF. In DNA, the CDR3 is TGTGCCAGATCCACCCCCTCGGCAGATACGCAGTATTTT. This sequence joins TRBV2 and TRBJ2-3; the D is unclear. The CDR3 contains 13 residues. In germline, CDR1 is SNHLY, CDR2 FYNNEI. Trimming pared 9 bases from V and 4 bases from J, leaving 14 bases between. Full variable domain (missing parts from reference TRBV2 and TRBJ2-3): EPEVTQTPSHQVTQMGQEVILRCVPISNHLYFYWYRQILGQKVEFLVSFYNNEISEKSEIFDDQFSVERPDGSNFTLKIRSTKLEDSAMYFCARSTPSADTQYFGPGTRLTVL.

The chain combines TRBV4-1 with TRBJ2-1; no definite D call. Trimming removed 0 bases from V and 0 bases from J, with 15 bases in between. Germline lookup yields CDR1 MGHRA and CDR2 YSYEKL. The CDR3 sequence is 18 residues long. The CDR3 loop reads CASSQDTAPSPSYNEQFF. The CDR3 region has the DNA TGCGCCAGCAGCCAAGATACGGCTCCCTCTCCCTCCTACAATGAGCAGTTCTTC.

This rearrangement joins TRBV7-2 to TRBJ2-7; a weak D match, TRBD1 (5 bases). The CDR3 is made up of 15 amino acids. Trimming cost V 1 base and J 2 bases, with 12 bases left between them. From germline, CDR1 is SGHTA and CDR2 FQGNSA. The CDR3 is CASSLERRVTYEQYF. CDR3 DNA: TGTGCCAGCAGCTTAGAGCGCAGGGTAACCTACGAGCAGTACTTC.

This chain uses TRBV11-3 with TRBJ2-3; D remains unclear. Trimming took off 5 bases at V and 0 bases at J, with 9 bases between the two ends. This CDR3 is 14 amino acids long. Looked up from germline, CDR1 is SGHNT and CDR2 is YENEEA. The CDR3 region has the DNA TGTGCCAGCAGCCCTACAGCGAGCACAGATACGCAGTATTTT. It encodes CASSPTASTDTQYF.

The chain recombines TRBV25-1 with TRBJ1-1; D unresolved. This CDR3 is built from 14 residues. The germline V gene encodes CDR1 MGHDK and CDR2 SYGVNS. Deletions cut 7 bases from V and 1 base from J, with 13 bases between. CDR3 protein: CASINTHTNTEAFF. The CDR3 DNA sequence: TGTGCCAGCATTAACACCCATACGAACACTGAAGCTTTCTTT.